This TCR beta chain was recorded in a study of blood T cell repertoires in COVID-19. Turning to the study itself: The United States, Italy and Spain were the sources of the acute and convalescent COVID-19 samples. From T cells, B-cell-depleted T cells, or PBMCs came the material, which was cDNA or gDNA.

V dropped 2 bases and J dropped 0; count of bases not matched to a gene: 4. Germline V gene data show CDR1 as MGHRA and CDR2 as YSYEKL. The CDR3 runs to 17 residues. The table came from immunoSEQ multiplex PCR; TCRdb's copy has only in-frame clones and leaves some out. Here the sample spans under 550,000 clones, roughly 90% being singletons. The sample comprised peripheral blood. This TCR was sampled from a man between 18 and 29 years old with COVID-19, enrolled during active disease. The chain combines TRBV4-1 with TRBJ2-6; 7 bases map to TRBD1. The CDR3 DNA sequence: TGCGCCAGCAGCCAATCCGGACAGGCCTCTGGGGCCAACGTCCTGACTTTC. Translated: CASSQSGQASGANVLTF.